What follows are 13 T cell receptor beta chains derived from one specimen sequenced in a study of blood T cell repertoires in COVID-19. Some clones are missing from TCRdb's copy, which holds only in-frame ones; the method was immunoSEQ multiplex PCR. Of 150,000 to 250,000 clones in the sample, about 95% were seen once. The specimen was peripheral blood. All receptors come from a man aged 25-45 years with COVID-19, enrolled during active disease.

The chain uses TRBV3-1 (or the pseudogene TRBV3-2) and TRBJ1-2, with 8 bases identical to TRBD1. This CDR3 region has 15 residues. CDR1 and CDR2 from the germline V gene are LGHDT and YNNKEL (reference sequence). Unmatched junction bases numbered 10, after V lost 2 bases and J lost 8 bases. The CDR3 nucleotides read TGTGCCAGCAGCCAAATCTCAGGGGGCGCGGGCGGCTACACCTTC. Translated: CASSQISGGAGGYTF.

This chain connects TRBV5-1 to TRBJ1-2, with a weak D call TRBD1 (6 bases). The germline V gene encodes CDR1 SGHRS and CDR2 YFSETQ. The CDR3 has 13 residues. V lost 0 bases and J 6 bases, leaving 9 bases between the germline ends. The CDR3 nucleotides are TGCGCCAGCAGCTTGGGCAGGGGTGATGGCTACACCTTC. It codes for CASSLGRGDGYTF.

This chain joins TRBV27 and TRBJ2-2; 7 bases map to TRBD1. CDR1 is MNHEY, CDR2 SMNVEV, per germline (reference sequence). This CDR3 is 17 amino acids long. Trimming removed 2 bases from V and 4 bases from J; junction bases left unmatched: 10. This CDR3 reads CASSLRSTGSGTGELFF. The CDR3 DNA reads TGTGCCAGCAGTTTACGTTCGACAGGGTCGGGCACCGGGGAGCTGTTTTTT.

The chain carries TRBV15 and TRBJ1-6, with TRBD1 matching over 7 bases. The germline V gene has CDR1 LNHNV and CDR2 YYDKDF (reference sequence). The CDR3 sequence is 16 residues long. Trimming cost V 4 bases and J 0 bases; bases outside gene matches: 3. The CDR3 spells CATSKGALSYNSPLHF. The CDR3 DNA reads TGTGCCACCAGCAAGGGGGCGCTCTCCTATAATTCACCCCTCCACTTT.

The rearrangement joins TRBV10-3 to TRBJ2-5, with D tentatively TRBD1 (6 bases). This CDR3 spans 15 amino acids. CDR1 and CDR2 (germline): ENHRY, SYGVKD. V lost 0 bases and J lost 5, with 13 bases in between. CDR3 amino acids: CAISESAGVSETQYF. The CDR3 region has the DNA TGTGCCATCAGTGAGTCGGCAGGGGTATCCGAGACCCAGTACTTC.

The chain uses TRBV2 and TRBJ1-1; TRBD1 agrees at 9 bases. Germline CDR1 and CDR2: SNHLY and FYNNEI. V shed 8 bases, J shed 11 bases, and the junction held 12 bases outside the gene matches. The CDR3 has 13 amino acids. The DNA for the CDR3 is TGTGCCAGCGGCCCGGGACAGGGTTTGGGGGCTTTCTTT. Protein: CASGPGQGLGAFF.

The chain recombines TRBV5-5 with TRBJ2-5; possibly TRBD2 for D (5 bases). The V gene lost 0 bases and the J gene lost 5 bases, with 23 bases spanning the gap. CDR3 length equals 18 residues. Germline CDR1 SGHKS, CDR2 YYEKEE (reference sequence). The CDR3 nucleotides are TGTGCCAGCAGCTTGGCCTTATGGATTTCGGGAACCGGCGAGACCCAGTACTTC. As protein: CASSLALWISGTGETQYF. Full variable domain (remainder filled in from reference TRBV5-5 and TRBJ2-5): DAGVTQSPTHLIKTRGQQVTLRCSPISGHKSVSWYQQVLGQGPQFIFQYYEKEERGRGNFPDRFSARQFPNYSSELNVNALLLGDSALYLCASSLALWISGTGETQYFGPGTRLLVL.

The count of this clone is one. The chain has TRBV6-5 and TRBJ2-1, with a tentative D call TRBD1 (5 bases). This CDR3 spans 13 amino acids. V lost 4 bases to trimming and J lost 7 bases, with 11 bases between them. Looked up from germline, CDR1 is MNHEY and CDR2 is SVGAGI. CDR3 in DNA: TGTGCCAGCAGTTCTACTCAGGGTAATGAGCAGTTCTTC. Protein sequence: CASSSTQGNEQFF.

V is TRBV13 and J is TRBJ1-6; 9 bases are a match to TRBD1. Germline CDR1 is PRHDT and CDR2 is FYEKMQ (reference sequence). This CDR3 region has 20 residues. After removal of 5 bases from V and 0 bases from J, the junction contained 14 bases not matched to a gene. This chain's CDR3 is CASSPTLGQGRNSYNSPLHF. CDR3 in DNA: TGTGCCAGCAGCCCGACACTAGGACAGGGGAGGAACTCCTATAATTCACCCCTCCACTTT.

The gene calls are TRBV6-1 and TRBJ1-5; D ambiguous. V gave up 1 base and J gave up 1 base, with 8 bases separating them. The CDR3 totals 15 residues. Germline lookup yields CDR1 MNHNS and CDR2 SASEGT. Written as DNA, the CDR3 is TGTGCCAGCAGTGAAGGCGGAGGGAGCAATCAGCCCCAGCATTTT. Its protein is CASSEGGGSNQPQHF.

This rearrangement joins TRBV2 to TRBJ2-1; TRBD1 is a possible D gene (6 bases). V dropped 7 bases and J dropped 5 bases, with 15 bases sitting between them. Per the germline V gene, CDR1 is SNHLY and CDR2 is FYNNEI. The length of the CDR3 is 14 residues. CDR3: CASTGDGFDNEQFF. The CDR3 DNA reads as TGTGCCAGCACAGGGGATGGTTTTGACAATGAGCAGTTCTTC.

The chain links TRBV10-1 to TRBJ2-2; no firm D call. V lost 5 bases, J lost 5 bases, and 6 bases lay in between. The CDR3 loop spans 12 amino acids. Germline CDR1 reads WNHNN; CDR2 reads SYGVQD (reference sequence). The CDR3 coding sequence is TGCGCCAGCAGTTTACTTACCGGGGAGCTGTTTTTT. Translating gives CASSLLTGELFF.

V and J are TRBV30 and TRBJ2-3; 7 bases match TRBD1. The germline V gene encodes CDR1 GTSNPN and CDR2 SVGIG (reference sequence). CDR3 size: 14 residues. The V gene end was trimmed by 1 base and the J gene end by 7 bases; junction bases not matched to a gene: 8. The CDR3 here is CAWSGTGVRNTQYF. The CDR3 nucleotides are TGTGCCTGGAGTGGAACAGGGGTGAGGAATACGCAGTATTTT.